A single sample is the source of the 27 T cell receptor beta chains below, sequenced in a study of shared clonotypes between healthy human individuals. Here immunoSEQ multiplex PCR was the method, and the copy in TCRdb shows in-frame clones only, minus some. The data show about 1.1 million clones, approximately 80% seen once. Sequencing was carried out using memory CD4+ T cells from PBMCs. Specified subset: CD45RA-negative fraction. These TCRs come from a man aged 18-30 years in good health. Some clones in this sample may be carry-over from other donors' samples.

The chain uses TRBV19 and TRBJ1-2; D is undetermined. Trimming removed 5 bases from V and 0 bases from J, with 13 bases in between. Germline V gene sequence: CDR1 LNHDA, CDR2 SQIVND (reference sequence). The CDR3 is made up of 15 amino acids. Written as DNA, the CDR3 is TGTGCCAGTAGTGCCCCTCCGGGGTCTAACTATGGCTACACCTTC. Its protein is CASSAPPGSNYGYTF.

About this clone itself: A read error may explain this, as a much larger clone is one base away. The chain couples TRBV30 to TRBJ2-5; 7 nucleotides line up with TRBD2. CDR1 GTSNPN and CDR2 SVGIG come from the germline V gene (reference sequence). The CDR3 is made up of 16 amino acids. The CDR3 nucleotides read TGTGCCTGGAAGACGGTTCGCCTAGCGGCCAAAGAGGCCCAGTACTTC. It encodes CAWKTVRLAAKEAQYF.

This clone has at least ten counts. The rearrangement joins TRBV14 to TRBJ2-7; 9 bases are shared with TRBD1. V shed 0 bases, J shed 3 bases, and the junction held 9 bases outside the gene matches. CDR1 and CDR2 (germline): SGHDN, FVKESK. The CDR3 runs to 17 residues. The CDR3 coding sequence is TGTGCCAGCAGCCAAGATCAAACTTGGGACAGGGTCTACGAGCAGTACTTC. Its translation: CASSQDQTWDRVYEQYF.

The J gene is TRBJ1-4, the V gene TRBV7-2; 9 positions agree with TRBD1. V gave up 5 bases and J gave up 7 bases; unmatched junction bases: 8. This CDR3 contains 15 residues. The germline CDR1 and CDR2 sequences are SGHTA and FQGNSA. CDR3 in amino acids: CASSPNGQGTEKLFF. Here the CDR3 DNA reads TGTGCCAGCAGCCCGAATGGACAGGGGACTGAAAAACTGTTTTTT.

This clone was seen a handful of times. CDR3 sequence: CAIAGGDLSYEQYF. In nucleotides, the CDR3 is TGTGCCATCGCTGGGGGAGACCTCTCCTACGAGCAGTACTTC. The chain couples TRBV10-3 to TRBJ2-7; D is tentatively TRBD1 or TRBD2 (5 bases each). Trimming pared 8 bases from V and 0 bases from J, leaving 14 bases between. This CDR3 is built from 14 residues. The germline gives CDR1 ENHRY, CDR2 SYGVKD.

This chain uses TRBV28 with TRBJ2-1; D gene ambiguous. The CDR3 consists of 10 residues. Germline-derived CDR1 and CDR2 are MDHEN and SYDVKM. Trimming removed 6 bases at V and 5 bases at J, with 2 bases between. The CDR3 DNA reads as TGTGCCAGCAGAAACAATGAGCAGTTCTTC. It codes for CASRNNEQFF.

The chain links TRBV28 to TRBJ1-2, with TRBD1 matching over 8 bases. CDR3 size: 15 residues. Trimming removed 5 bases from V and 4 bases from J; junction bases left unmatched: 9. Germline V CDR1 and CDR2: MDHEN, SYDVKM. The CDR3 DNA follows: TGTGCCAGCAGTCCACTCGGACAGGGACCCTATGGCTACACCTTC. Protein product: CASSPLGQGPYGYTF.

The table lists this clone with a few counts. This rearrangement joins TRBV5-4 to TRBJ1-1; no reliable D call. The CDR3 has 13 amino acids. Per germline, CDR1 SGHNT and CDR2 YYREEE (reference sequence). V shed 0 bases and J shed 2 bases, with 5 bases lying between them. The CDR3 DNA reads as TGTGCCAGCAGCTTGGAAGTAAACACTGAAGCTTTCTTT. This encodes CASSLEVNTEAFF.

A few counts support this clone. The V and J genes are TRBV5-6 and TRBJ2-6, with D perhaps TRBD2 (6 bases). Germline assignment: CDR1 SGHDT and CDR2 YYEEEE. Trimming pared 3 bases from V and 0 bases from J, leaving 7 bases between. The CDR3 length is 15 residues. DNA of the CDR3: TGTGCCAGCAGCTGGGGGGTCTCTGGGGCCAACGTCCTGACTTTC. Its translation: CASSWGVSGANVLTF.

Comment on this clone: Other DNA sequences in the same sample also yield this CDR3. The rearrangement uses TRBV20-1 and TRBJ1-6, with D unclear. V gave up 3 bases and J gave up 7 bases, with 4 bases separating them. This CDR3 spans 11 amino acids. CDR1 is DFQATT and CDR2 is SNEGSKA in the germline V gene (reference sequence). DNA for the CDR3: TGCAGTGCTAGGGGGAATTCACCCCTCCACTTT. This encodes CSARGNSPLHF.

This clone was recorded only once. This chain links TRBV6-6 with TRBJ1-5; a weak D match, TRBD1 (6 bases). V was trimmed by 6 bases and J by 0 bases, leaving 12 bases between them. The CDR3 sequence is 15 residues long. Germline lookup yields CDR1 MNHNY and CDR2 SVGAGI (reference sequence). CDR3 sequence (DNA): TGTGCCAGCAGCGGACAGAGCTATAGCAATCAGCCCCAGCATTTT. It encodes CASSGQSYSNQPQHF.

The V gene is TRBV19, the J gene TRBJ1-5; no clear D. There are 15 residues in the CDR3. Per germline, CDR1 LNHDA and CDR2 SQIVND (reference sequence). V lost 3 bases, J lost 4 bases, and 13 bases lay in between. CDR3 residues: CASSMFSTDNQPQHF. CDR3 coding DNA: TGTGCCAGTAGTATGTTTTCCACCGATAATCAGCCCCAGCATTTT.

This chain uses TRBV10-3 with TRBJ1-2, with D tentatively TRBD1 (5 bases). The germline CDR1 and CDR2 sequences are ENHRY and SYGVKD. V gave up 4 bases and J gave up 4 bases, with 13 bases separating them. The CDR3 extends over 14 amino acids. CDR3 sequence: CAISGAREVYGYTF. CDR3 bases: TGTGCCATCAGTGGAGCCAGGGAAGTCTATGGCTACACCTTC.

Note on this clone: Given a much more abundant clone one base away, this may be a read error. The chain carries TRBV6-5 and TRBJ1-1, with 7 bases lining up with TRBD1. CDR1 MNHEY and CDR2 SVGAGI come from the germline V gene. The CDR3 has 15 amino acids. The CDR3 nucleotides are TGTGCCAGCAGTTACTCGGGACAGTCAAGGACTGAAGCTCTCTTC. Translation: CASSYSGQSRTEALF.

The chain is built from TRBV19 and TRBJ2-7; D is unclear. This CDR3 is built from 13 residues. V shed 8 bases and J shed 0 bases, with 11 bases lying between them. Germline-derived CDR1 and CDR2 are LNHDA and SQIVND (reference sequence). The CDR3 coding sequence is TGTGCCAGTGCCGCAGGCCCCTCCTACGAGCAGTACTTC. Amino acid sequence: CASAAGPSYEQYF.

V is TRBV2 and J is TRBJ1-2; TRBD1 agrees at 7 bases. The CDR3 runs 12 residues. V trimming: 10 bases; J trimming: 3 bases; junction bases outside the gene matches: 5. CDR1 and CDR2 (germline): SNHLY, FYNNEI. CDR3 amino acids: CANQGVDYGYTF. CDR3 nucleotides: TGTGCCAATCAGGGGGTAGACTATGGCTACACCTTC.

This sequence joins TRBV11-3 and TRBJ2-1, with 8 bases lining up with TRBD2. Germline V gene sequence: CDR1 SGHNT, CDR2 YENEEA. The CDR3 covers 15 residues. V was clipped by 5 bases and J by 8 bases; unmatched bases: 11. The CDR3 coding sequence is TGTGCCAGCAGCCCGGGCGGACTAGCCGTCCATGAGCAGTTCTTC. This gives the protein CASSPGGLAVHEQFF.

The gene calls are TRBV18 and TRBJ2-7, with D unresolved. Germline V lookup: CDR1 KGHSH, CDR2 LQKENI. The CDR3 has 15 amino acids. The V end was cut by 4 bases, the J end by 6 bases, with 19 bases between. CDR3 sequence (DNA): TGTGCCAGCTCACTCCAAGCGAGCCGTCCCCTCGAGCAGTACTTC. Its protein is CASSLQASRPLEQYF.

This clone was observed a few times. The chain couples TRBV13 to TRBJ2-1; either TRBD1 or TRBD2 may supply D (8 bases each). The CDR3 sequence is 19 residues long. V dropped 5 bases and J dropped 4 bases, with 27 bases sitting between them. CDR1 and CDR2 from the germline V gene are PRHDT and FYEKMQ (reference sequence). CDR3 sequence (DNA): TGTGCCAGCAGCCCCCAAACAGGGGGAGCGGGAGTGAGGTACAATGAGCAGTTCTTC. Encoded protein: CASSPQTGGAGVRYNEQFF.

In DNA form, the CDR3 reads TGTGCCAGCTCACCGGGAAGCGTTACCTACGAGCAGTACTTC. This codes for CASSPGSVTYEQYF. The rearrangement links TRBV18 to TRBJ2-7, with D hard to call. The V end was cut by 3 bases, the J end by 2 bases, with 11 bases between. This CDR3 has 14 amino acids. Germline V lookup: CDR1 KGHSH, CDR2 LQKENI.

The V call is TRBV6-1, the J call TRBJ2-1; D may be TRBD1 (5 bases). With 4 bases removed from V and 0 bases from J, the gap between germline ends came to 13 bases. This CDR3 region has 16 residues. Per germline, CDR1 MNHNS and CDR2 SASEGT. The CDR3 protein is CASSAWGRPSYNEQFF. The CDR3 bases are TGTGCCAGCAGTGCTTGGGGCAGGCCCTCCTACAATGAGCAGTTCTTC.

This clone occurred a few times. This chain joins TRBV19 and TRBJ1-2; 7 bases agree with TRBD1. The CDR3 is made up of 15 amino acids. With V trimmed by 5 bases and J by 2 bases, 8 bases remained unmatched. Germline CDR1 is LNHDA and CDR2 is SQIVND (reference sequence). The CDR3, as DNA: TGTGCCAGTAGTCCCCACAGGGGTCAGAACTATGGCTACACCTTC. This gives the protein CASSPHRGQNYGYTF.

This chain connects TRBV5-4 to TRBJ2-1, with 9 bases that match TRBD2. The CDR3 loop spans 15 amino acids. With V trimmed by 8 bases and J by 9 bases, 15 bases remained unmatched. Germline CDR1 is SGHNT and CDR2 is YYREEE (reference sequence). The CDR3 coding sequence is TGTGCCAGTGGGAACGATGGCGGGAGGGCAGTTGAGCAGTTCTTC. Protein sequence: CASGNDGGRAVEQFF.

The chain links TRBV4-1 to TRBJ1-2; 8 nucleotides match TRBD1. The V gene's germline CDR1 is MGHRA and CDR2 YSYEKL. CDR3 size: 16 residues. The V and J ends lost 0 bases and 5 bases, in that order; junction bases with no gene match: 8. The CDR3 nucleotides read TGCGCCAGCAGCCAAGATCCCACAGGGGGACGGTATGGCTACACCTTC. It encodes CASSQDPTGGRYGYTF.

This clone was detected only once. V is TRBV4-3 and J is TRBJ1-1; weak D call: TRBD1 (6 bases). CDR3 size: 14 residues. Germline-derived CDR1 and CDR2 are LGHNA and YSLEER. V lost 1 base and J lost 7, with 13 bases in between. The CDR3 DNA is TGCGCCAGCAGCCAAGTCTTCCCACAGGGTGAAGCTTTCTTT. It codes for CASSQVFPQGEAFF.

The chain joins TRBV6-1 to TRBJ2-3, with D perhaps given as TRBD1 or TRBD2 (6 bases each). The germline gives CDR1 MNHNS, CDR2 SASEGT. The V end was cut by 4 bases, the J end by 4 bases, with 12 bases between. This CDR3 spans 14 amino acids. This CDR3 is CASSAQGGPDTQYF. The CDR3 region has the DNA TGTGCCAGCAGTGCACAGGGAGGACCAGATACGCAGTATTTT.

The CDR3: CASRLRDSAYEQYF. In DNA form, the CDR3 reads TGTGCCAGCAGATTAAGGGACTCGGCCTACGAGCAGTACTTC. The chain employs TRBV5-4 and TRBJ2-7; tentative D call: TRBD2 (6 bases). Trimming took 5 bases from V and 2 from J, leaving 14 bases between them. The germline gives CDR1 SGHNT, CDR2 YYREEE (reference sequence). The CDR3 is 14 residues long.